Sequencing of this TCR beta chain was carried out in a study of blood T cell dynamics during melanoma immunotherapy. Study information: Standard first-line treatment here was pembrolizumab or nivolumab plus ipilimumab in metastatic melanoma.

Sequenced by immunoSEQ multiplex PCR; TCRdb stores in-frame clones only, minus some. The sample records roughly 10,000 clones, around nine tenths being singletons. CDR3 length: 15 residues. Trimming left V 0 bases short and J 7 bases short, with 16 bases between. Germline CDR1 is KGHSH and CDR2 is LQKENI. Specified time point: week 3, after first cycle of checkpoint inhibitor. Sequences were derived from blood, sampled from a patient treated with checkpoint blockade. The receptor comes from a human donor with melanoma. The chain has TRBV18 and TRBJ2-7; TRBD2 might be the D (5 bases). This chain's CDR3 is CASSPPTDSSGEQYF. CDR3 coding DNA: TGTGCCAGCTCACCACCGACGGACTCTTCGGGGGAGCAGTACTTC.